This record covers a single TCR beta chain. Antigen specificity is unknown. J was trimmed by 2 bases and V by 7 bases; bases with no gene match: 7. Germline lookup yields CDR1 SGHTA and CDR2 FQGNSA. There are 15 residues in the CDR3. The data are from a study of cytomegalovirus exposure and HLA in healthy donors. The wider study: Unique TCR beta sequences numbering fewer than 130 million came from 150 million to 200 million T cells in an earlier analysis.

Study-wide points: For most subjects, TCR beta sequences were reported to predict HLA-A and HLA-B alleles with accuracy.

The study ran its PCR with 60 Vbeta and 13 Jbeta primers. Using immunoSEQ multiplex PCR, the repertoire was profiled, and TCRdb retains in-frame clones only, with some absent. The sample has 150,000 or so clones; just under 80% are singletons. The TCR was taken from a woman aged 50 to 60 in good health and CMV-seropositive. Sample: PBMCs. The chain uses TRBV7-2 and TRBJ2-2, with 7 bases lining up with TRBD1. CDR3 coding DNA: TGTGCCAGCACCGACGGGACAGCCAACACCGGGGAGCTGTTTTTT. Its protein product is CASTDGTANTGELFF. The whole variable domain, filled in from reference TRBV7-2 and TRBJ2-2, reads GAGVSQSPSNKVTEKGKDVELRCDPISGHTALYWYRQSLGQGLEFLIYFQGNSAPDKSGLPSDRFSAERTGGSVSTLTIQRTQQEDSAVYLCASTDGTANTGELFFGEGSRLTVL.